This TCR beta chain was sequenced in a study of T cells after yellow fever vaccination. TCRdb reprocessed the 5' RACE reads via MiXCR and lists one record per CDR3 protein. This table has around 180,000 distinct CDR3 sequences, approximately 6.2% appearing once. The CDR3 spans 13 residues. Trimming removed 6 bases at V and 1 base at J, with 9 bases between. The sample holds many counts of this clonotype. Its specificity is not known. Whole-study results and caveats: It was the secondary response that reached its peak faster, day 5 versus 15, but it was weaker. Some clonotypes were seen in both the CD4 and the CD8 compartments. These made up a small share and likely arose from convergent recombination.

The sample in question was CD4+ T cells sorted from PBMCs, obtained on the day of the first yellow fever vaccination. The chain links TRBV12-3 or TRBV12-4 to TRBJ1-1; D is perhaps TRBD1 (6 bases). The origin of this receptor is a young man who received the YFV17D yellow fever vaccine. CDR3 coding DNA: TGTGCCAGCAGCGGACAGACGAACACTGAAGCTTTCTTT. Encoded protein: CASSGQTNTEAFF.